These 17 T cell receptor beta chains were all obtained from the same sample, sequenced in a study of blood T cell repertoires in COVID-19. Measured with immunoSEQ multiplex PCR; TCRdb has only the in-frame clones, and not every one. The repertoire has around 270,000 clones, approximately 85% of them found once; the top ten carry approximately 0.94%. The sequenced material came from peripheral blood. The origin of the receptors is a human donor with COVID-19, enrolled during active disease. The donor label of this sample is uncertain.

This clone was counted between two and nine times. The chain carries TRBV12-3 or TRBV12-4 and TRBJ1-1; D gene ambiguous. The CDR3 totals 13 residues. Trimming took off 5 bases at V and 3 bases at J, with 10 bases between the two ends. The CDR3 is CASSARIDTEAFF. CDR3 coding DNA: TGTGCCAGCAGTGCACGAATAGACACTGAAGCTTTCTTT.

The V and J genes are TRBV10-3 and TRBJ2-3, with D possibly TRBD2 on 6 matching bases. This CDR3 region has 15 residues. V was shortened by 7 bases and J by 0 bases, with 14 bases between the two germline ends. CDR1 is ENHRY and CDR2 is SYGVKD in the germline V gene. DNA of the CDR3: TGTGCCATCAACGGGGCTAGCGCTAGCACAGATACGCAGTATTTT. Amino acids: CAINGASASTDTQYF.

This clone was seen just once. The DNA of the CDR3 is TGTGCCAGCAGCGGGACGACAGGGGGCAACTATGGCTACACCTTC. This gives the protein CASSGTTGGNYGYTF. The gene calls are TRBV9 and TRBJ1-2, with TRBD1 identical over 10 bases. The CDR3 has 15 amino acids. The V segment lost 3 bases and the J segment 2 bases; nucleotides outside the gene matches: 4. Germline V lookup: CDR1 SGDLS, CDR2 YYNGEE.

This clone was seen only a few times. CDR3 sequence reads: CASSFSGTKETQYF. The CDR3 nucleotides read TGTGCCAGCAGCTTTAGCGGGACGAAAGAGACCCAGTACTTC. The chain couples TRBV7-2 to TRBJ2-5; 8 bases are shared with TRBD2. The CDR3 contains 14 residues. From germline, CDR1 is SGHTA and CDR2 FQGNSA. With 3 bases clipped from V and 3 bases from J, the junction kept 3 bases outside the gene matches.

This chain links TRBV9 with TRBJ1-2, with 12 nucleotides matching TRBD1. CDR3 size: 16 residues. V was pared by 0 bases and J by 4 bases, with 4 bases of the junction left unmatched. Per germline, CDR1 SGDLS and CDR2 YYNGEE. CDR3 nucleotides: TGTGCCAGCAGCGTAGGAGGGACAGGGGGCCTCTATGGCTACACCTTC. It specifies CASSVGGTGGLYGYTF.

The V gene is TRBV5-8, the J gene TRBJ2-3; D remains ambiguous. The germline V and J ends were trimmed by 5 bases and 6 bases, with 7 bases remaining between them. The CDR3 contains 11 residues. Per the germline V gene, CDR1 is SGHTS and CDR2 is YDEGEE. Here the CDR3 reads CASSSGDTQYF. CDR3 sequence (DNA): TGTGCCAGCAGTTCAGGCGATACGCAGTATTTT.

The chain carries TRBV9 and TRBJ1-1, with no clear D. V shed 4 bases and J shed 0 bases, with 13 bases lying between them. The CDR3 is made up of 15 amino acids. CDR1 and CDR2 (germline): SGDLS, YYNGEE. In nucleotides, the CDR3 is TGTGCCAGCAGCCCAGGTATCAGCATGAACACTGAAGCTTTCTTT. This encodes CASSPGISMNTEAFF.

The CDR3 here is CAFGTSGYNEQFF. CDR3 sequence (DNA): TGTGCCTTCGGGACTAGCGGCTACAATGAGCAGTTCTTC. The chain uses TRBV30 and TRBJ2-7; 11 nucleotides line up with TRBD2. TRBJ2-1 matches the DNA end more closely, so the J call is doubtful. This CDR3 has 13 amino acids. CDR1 GTSNPN and CDR2 SVGIG come from the germline V gene (reference sequence).

V and J are TRBV6-5 and TRBJ2-7; 9 bases are a match to TRBD2. V shed 0 bases and J 0 bases; nucleotides not matched to a gene: 0. The CDR3 extends over 15 amino acids. Germline CDR1 MNHEY, CDR2 SVGAGI. CDR3 protein: CASSYSTSGSYEQYF. In DNA form, the CDR3 reads TGTGCCAGCAGTTACTCGACTAGCGGCTCCTACGAGCAGTACTTC.

V is TRBV21-1 and J is TRBJ1-1; the table's D call of TRBD1 was not tested on the DNA. TRBV21-1 is a pseudogene. The CDR3 is made up of 14 amino acids. The CDR3 DNA reads as TGTGCCAGCAGCAAAGAGGGGCTGAACACTGAAGCTTTCTTT. Residues: CASSKEGLNTEAFF.

The CDR3 region is CATSSGQGPYYGYTF. In DNA form, the CDR3 reads TGTGCCACCAGTTCCGGACAGGGACCCTACTATGGCTACACCTTC. The chain joins TRBV24-1 to TRBJ1-2; 8 bases agree with TRBD1. The V and J ends lost 6 bases and 3 bases, in that order; junction bases with no gene match: 8. This CDR3 region has 15 residues. Per the germline V gene, CDR1 is KGHDR and CDR2 is SFDVKD.

This clone was seen once. The chain links TRBV4-3 to TRBJ2-5; TRBD2 agrees at 11 bases. J gave up 0 bases and V 1 base, and 7 bases lay outside the gene matches. Germline V gives CDR1 LGHNA, CDR2 YSLEER. CDR3 length: 18 residues. For the CDR3, the DNA is TGCGCCAGCAGCCAAGTGGCCCGACTAGCGGGGTACCAAGAGACCCAGTACTTC. Translating it yields CASSQVARLAGYQETQYF.

The chain joins TRBV5-5 to TRBJ2-3; TRBD2 aligns across 8 bases. J gave up 6 bases and V 4 bases, and 4 bases lay outside the gene matches. The CDR3 length is 13 residues. Germline values: CDR1 SGHKS, CDR2 YYEKEE (reference sequence). Here the CDR3 reads CASSPSGSDTQYF. DNA for the CDR3: TGTGCCAGCAGCCCCAGCGGGAGCGATACGCAGTATTTT. Variable domain in full (rest from reference TRBV5-5 and TRBJ2-3): DAGVTQSPTHLIKTRGQQVTLRCSPISGHKSVSWYQQVLGQGPQFIFQYYEKEERGRGNFPDRFSARQFPNYSSELNVNALLLGDSALYLCASSPSGSDTQYFGPGTRLTVL.

The chain employs TRBV5-5 and TRBJ2-7, with D possibly TRBD2 on 6 matching bases. This CDR3 is 17 amino acids long. Germline V gene sequence: CDR1 SGHKS, CDR2 YYEKEE (reference sequence). V was clipped by 3 bases and J by 1 base, with 20 bases between them. The CDR3 nucleotides read TGTGCCAGCAGCTCAATGACAGCCGCGGCGGGATCCTACGAGCAGTACTTC. This gives the protein CASSSMTAAAGSYEQYF.

V usage is TRBV19 and J usage is TRBJ2-5; D unresolved. Germline lookup yields CDR1 LNHDA and CDR2 SQIVND (reference sequence). V gave up 3 bases and J gave up 1 base, with 12 bases separating them. CDR3 length: 15 amino acids. DNA of the CDR3: TGTGCCAGTAGTATGGCAGCGCTGCCCCAAGAGACCCAGTACTTC. Translating it yields CASSMAALPQETQYF.

The genes are TRBV6-5 and TRBJ1-1; 8 bases line up with TRBD1. Per germline, CDR1 MNHEY and CDR2 SVGAGI. The CDR3 covers 14 residues. V was clipped by 6 bases and J by 1 base; unmatched bases: 4. CDR3 amino acids: CASSQGATNTEAFF. In nucleotides, the CDR3 is TGTGCCAGCAGCCAGGGGGCTACGAACACTGAAGCTTTCTTT.

V gene TRBV7-2 combines with J gene TRBJ2-2; 7 nucleotides align to TRBD1. Trimming cost V 1 base and J 8 bases; bases outside gene matches: 4. CDR3 length: 14 amino acids. Looked up from germline, CDR1 is SGHTA and CDR2 is FQGNSA. Here the CDR3 reads CASSLEGAAGELFF. In DNA, the CDR3 is TGTGCCAGCAGCTTAGAGGGGGCGGCTGGGGAGCTGTTTTTT.